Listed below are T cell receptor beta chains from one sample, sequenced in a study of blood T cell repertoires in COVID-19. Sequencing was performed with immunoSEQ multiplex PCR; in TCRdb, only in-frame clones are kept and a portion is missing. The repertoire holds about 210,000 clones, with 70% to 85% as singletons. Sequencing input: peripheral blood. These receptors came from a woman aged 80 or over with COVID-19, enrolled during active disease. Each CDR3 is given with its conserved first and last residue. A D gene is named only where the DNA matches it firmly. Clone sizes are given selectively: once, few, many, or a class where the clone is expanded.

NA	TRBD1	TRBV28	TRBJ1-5	CASLGTGEQPQHF	TGTGCCAGCCTCGGGACAGGGGAACAGCCCCAGCATTTT
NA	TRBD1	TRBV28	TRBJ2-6	CASRATQGAGANVLTF	TGTGCCAGCAGGGCTACACAGGGGGCTGGGGCCAACGTCCTGACTTTC
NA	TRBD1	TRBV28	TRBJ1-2	CASSPETGGDYGYTF	TGTGCCAGCAGTCCCGAGACAGGGGGCGACTATGGCTACACCTTC
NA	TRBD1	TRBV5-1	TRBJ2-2	CASSPGQGRTGELFF	TGCGCCAGCAGCCCCGGACAGGGGAGGACCGGGGAGCTGTTTTTT
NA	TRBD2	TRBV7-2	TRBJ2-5	CASSFGGVETQYF	TGTGCCAGCAGCTTCGGGGGGGTGGAGACCCAGTACTTC
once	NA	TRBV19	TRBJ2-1	CASRRSAETYNEQFF	TGTGCCAGTAGGAGATCCGCGGAGACGTACAATGAGCAGTTCTTC
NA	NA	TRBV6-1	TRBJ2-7	CASSEGAFYEQYF	TGTGCCAGCAGTGAAGGGGCGTTCTACGAGCAGTACTTC
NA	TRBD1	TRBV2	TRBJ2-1	CASRRQGELTLDEQFF	TGTGCCAGCAGGCGACAGGGGGAGTTAACCCTGGATGAGCAGTTCTTC
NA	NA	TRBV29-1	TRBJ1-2	CSVEQTGPGVRGYTF	TGCAGCGTTGAACAGACAGGTCCAGGCGTTCGTGGCTACACCTTC
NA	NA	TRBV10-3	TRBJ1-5	CAITGGGNQPQHF	TGTGCCATCACTGGCGGGGGAAATCAGCCCCAGCATTTT
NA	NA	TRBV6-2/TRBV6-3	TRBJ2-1	CASSPPRSVARGEQFF	TGTGCCAGCAGTCCCCCTAGGTCGGTCGCTCGGGGTGAGCAGTTCTTC
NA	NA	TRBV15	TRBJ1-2	CATSRDLATTGTAFVGYTF	TGTGCCACCAGCAGAGATCTGGCCACTACGGGGACTGCCTTTGTTGGCTACACCTTC
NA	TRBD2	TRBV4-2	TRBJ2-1	CASSQDSGGVNEQFF	TGTGCCAGCAGCCAAGATAGCGGGGGGGTCAATGAGCAGTTCTTC
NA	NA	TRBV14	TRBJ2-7	CASSQVLWGLSSYEQYF	TGTGCCAGCAGCCAAGTGCTGTGGGGACTCAGCTCCTACGAGCAGTACTTC
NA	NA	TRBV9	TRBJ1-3	CASSVDFADSGNTIYF	TGTGCCAGCAGCGTAGACTTCGCGGACTCTGGAAACACCATATATTTT
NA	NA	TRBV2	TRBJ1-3	CASSEQMVAAGNTIYF	TGTGCCAGCAGTGAGCAAATGGTGGCTGCTGGAAACACCATATATTTT
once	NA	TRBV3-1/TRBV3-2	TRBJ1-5	CASSQGGPGGNQPQHF	TGTGCCAGCAGCCAAGGGGGCCCGGGGGGCAATCAGCCCCAGCATTTT
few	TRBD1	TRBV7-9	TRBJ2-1	CASSLGQGLGNEQFF	TGTGCCAGCAGCTTGGGACAGGGGTTGGGGAATGAGCAGTTCTTC
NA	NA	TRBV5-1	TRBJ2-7	CASSIPGDEQYF	TGCGCCAGCAGCATCCCCGGGGACGAGCAGTACTTC
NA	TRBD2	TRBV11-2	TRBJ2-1	CASSPRGSGGLNEQFF	TGTGCCAGCAGCCCGCGAGGGAGCGGGGGGTTAAATGAGCAGTTCTTC
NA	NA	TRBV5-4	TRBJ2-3	CASRHGASGTDTQYF	TGTGCCAGCAGGCATGGGGCTAGCGGCACAGATACGCAGTATTTT
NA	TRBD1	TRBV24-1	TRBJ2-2	CAPFRDRFTGELFF	TGTGCCCCGTTTAGGGACAGATTCACCGGGGAGCTGTTTTTT
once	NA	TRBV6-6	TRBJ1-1	CASSRHQAVNTEAFF	TGTGCCAGCAGTCGCCACCAAGCTGTGAACACTGAAGCTTTCTTT
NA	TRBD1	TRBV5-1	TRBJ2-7	CASSPGQGGFNEQYF	TGCGCCAGCAGCCCGGGACAGGGGGGGTTCAACGAGCAGTACTTC
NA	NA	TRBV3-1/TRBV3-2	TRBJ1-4	CASSQGAREKLFF	TGTGCCAGCAGCCAGGGAGCGCGTGAAAAACTGTTTTTT
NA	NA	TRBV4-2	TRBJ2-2	CASSQLRDGELFF	TGTGCCAGCAGCCAACTTCGGGACGGGGAGCTGTTTTTT
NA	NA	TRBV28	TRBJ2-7	CASSPGRKGGEQYF	TGTGCCAGCAGTCCGGGAAGAAAAGGGGGTGAGCAGTACTTC
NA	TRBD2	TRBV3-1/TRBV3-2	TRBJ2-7	CASSRSGAGTSYEQYF	TGTGCCAGCAGCCGGAGCGGGGCGGGCACCTCCTACGAGCAGTACTTC
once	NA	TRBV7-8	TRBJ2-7	CASSLGLAGTYEQYF	TGTGCCAGCAGCTTAGGTCTGGCAGGCACCTACGAGCAGTACTTC
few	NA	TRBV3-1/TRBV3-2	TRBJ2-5	CASSQDYGTQYF	TGTGCCAGCAGCCAAGATTACGGGACCCAGTACTTC
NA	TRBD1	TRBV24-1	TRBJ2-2	CATSVQGGTGELFF	TGTGCCACCAGTGTACAGGGGGGCACCGGGGAGCTGTTTTTT
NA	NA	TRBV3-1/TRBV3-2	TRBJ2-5	CASSQDRETQYF	TGTGCCAGCAGCCAAGACCGAGAGACCCAGTACTTC
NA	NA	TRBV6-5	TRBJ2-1	CASKGPPRDEQFF	TGTGCCAGCAAGGGGCCCCCCAGGGATGAGCAGTTCTTC
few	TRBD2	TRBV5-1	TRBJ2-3	CASSLPLAGAGTDTQYF	TGCGCCAGCAGCTTACCCCTAGCGGGGGCTGGCACAGATACGCAGTATTTT
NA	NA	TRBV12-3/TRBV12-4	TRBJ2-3	CASTPLSTDTQYF	TGTGCCTCCACCCCGCTAAGCACAGATACGCAGTATTTT
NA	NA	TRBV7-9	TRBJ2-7	CASSLGQSQLEQYF	TGTGCCAGCAGCTTAGGACAGTCCCAGCTCGAGCAGTACTTC
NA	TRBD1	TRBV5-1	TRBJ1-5	CASSLGTGRAQPQHF	TGCGCCAGCAGCTTGGGGACAGGTCGGGCTCAGCCCCAGCATTTT
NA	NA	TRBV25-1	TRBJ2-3	CASRVAGLSDTQYF	TGTGCCAGCAGGGTGGCGGGGTTGTCGGATACGCAGTATTTT
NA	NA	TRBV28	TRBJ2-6	CASSFGGRGLIDSGANVLTF	TGTGCCAGCAGTTTTGGCGGTCGGGGTCTGATTGACTCTGGGGCCAACGTCCTGACTTTC
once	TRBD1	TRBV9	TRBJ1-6	CASTGQGDLGSPLHF	TGTGCCAGTACCGGACAGGGGGACCTTGGGTCACCCCTCCACTTT
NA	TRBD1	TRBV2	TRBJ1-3	CASSAAGGLGNTIYF	TGTGCCAGCAGTGCCGCAGGGGGCTTAGGAAACACCATATATTTT
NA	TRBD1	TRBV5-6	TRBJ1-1	CASSVPGQGTEAFF	TGTGCCAGCAGCGTTCCGGGACAGGGGACTGAAGCTTTCTTT
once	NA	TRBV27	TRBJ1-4	CASSYDLLGEKLFF	TGTGCCAGCAGTTATGATTTACTAGGGGAAAAACTGTTTTTT
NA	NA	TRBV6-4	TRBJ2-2	CASRVSGNTGELFF	TGTGCCAGCAGAGTAAGCGGCAACACCGGGGAGCTGTTTTTT
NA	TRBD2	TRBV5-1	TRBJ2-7	CASSSTPGGYEQYF	TGCGCCAGCAGCTCCACGCCGGGGGGGTACGAGCAGTACTTC